The 5 T cell receptor beta chains reported below all come from one sample, sequenced in a study of tissue T cells after allogeneic stem cell transplantation. Time point meaning: mouse harvest day 7 after allogeneic transplant. Each mouse received 10^7 T-cell-depleted marrow cells plus 10^6 splenic CD5+ T cells by tail vein. Assay used: immunoSEQ multiplex PCR; TCRdb lists only in-frame clones, some missing. Here the sample spans about 8,300 clones, around 48% being singletons. Sequenced sample: gut tissue. These receptors were taken from a female BALB/c mouse given C57BL/6 T cells with graft-versus-host disease after an allogeneic hematopoietic cell transplant.

This clone has a handful of counts. Genes and germline are mouse. CDR3 DNA, as far as it was read: TGCTCCAGCAGTCGGGACTGGGGGGAAAACACCTTGTAC. Residues: CSSSRDWGENTLY. The full CDR3 is CSSSRDWGENTLYF. The V call is TRBV23, the J call TRBJ2-4; the table calls TRBD2, which could not be checked here. The CDR3 end lies 1 residue beyond the end of the read and is filled in from the germline J gene. CDR3 size: 14 residues. Germline V gene data show CDR1 as KGHTA and CDR2 as FQNQQP.

As to this clone: An end of the junction does not agree with germline; a read error may underlie this. Mouse gene names apply. Sequencing ends 1 residue short of the CDR3 end; the germline J gene provides the rest. The J gene is TRBJ1-4, the V gene TRBV13-2; 7 bases are shared with TRBD1. Germline-derived CDR1 and CDR2 are NNHNN and SYGAGS (reference sequence). The CDR3 extends over 14 amino acids. The DNA read from the CDR3 is TGTGCCGGCGGGGACAGTATTTCCAACGAAAGATTATTT. Amino acid sequence: CAGGDSISNERLF. The full CDR3 sequence reads CAGGDSISNERLFF.

A remark on this clone: Gene labels here are mouse ones. The DNA ends 1 residue before the CDR3 does, and the rest of the CDR3 is filled in from the germline J gene. The chain employs TRBV19 and TRBJ1-3; D is possibly TRBD1 (6 bases). The CDR3 runs to 15 residues. Trimming left V 4 bases short and J 0 bases short, with 11 bases between. Germline CDR1 reads FNHDT; CDR2 reads SITEND (reference sequence). The CDR3 here is CASSPGHHSGNTLYF. Partial CDR3 DNA: TGTGCCAGCAGTCCGGGACACCATTCTGGAAATACGCTCTAT.

As to this clone: Mouse gene names apply. The CDR3 end falls 1 residue outside the read, so it is completed with the germline J gene. This chain connects TRBV23 to TRBJ1-2. This CDR3 has 13 residues. Germline values: CDR1 KGHTA, CDR2 FQNQQP. CDR3: CSSSQSRNSDYTF. The part of the CDR3 DNA that was read is TGCTCCAGCAGTCAATCTCGGAACTCCGACTACACC.

This clone was counted only a few times. The gene names given are mouse names. The CDR3 is cut off 1 residue early in the read; its end comes from the germline J gene. The J gene is TRBJ2-1, the V gene TRBV13-1; 11 bases are shared with TRBD2. Germline V CDR1 and CDR2: NSHNY, SYGAGN. Losses at the gene ends were 7 bases for V and 1 base for J; bases not matched to a gene: 1. The CDR3 is 14 residues long. The CDR3 region is CASRDWGNYAEQFF. CDR3 bases read: TGTGCCAGCCGGGACTGGGGGAACTATGCTGAGCAGTTC.